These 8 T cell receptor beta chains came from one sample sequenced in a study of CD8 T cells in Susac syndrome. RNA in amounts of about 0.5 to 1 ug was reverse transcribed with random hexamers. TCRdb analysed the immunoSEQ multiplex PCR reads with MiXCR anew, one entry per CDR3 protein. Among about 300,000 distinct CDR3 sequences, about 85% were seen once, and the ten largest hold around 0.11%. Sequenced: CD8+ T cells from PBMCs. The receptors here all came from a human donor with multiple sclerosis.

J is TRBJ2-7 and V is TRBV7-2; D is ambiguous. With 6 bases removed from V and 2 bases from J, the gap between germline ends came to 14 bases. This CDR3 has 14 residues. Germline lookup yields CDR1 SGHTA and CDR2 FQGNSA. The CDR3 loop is CASRPDLLAYEQYF. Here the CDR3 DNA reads TGTGCCAGCAGACCTGACCTTCTAGCCTACGAGCAGTACTTC.

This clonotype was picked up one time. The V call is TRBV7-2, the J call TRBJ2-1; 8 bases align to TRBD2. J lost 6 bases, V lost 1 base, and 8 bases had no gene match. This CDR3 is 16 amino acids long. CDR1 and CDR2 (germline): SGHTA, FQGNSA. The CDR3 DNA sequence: TGTGCCAGCAGCTTAGGTTGGGCGGGAGGCACCAATGAGCAGTTCTTC. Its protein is CASSLGWAGGTNEQFF.

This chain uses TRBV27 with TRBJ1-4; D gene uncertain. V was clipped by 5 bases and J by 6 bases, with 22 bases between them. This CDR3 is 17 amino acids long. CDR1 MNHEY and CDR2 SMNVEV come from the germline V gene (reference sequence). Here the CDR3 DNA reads TGTGCCAGCAGTCGAGGGTCGGGGTCAATTGTGGATGAAAAACTGTTTTTT. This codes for CASSRGSGSIVDEKLFF.

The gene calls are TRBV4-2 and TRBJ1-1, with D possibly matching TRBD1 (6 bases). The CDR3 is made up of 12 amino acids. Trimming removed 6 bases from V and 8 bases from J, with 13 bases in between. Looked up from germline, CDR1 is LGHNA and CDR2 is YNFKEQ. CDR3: CASRSGHREAFF. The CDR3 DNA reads TGTGCCAGCAGATCGGGACACAGGGAAGCTTTCTTT.

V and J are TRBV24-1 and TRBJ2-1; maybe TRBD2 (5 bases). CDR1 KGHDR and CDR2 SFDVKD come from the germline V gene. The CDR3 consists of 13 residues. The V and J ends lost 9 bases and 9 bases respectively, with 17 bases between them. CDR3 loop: CATAPGSYGEQFF. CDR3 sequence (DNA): TGTGCCACCGCCCCGGGAAGCTATGGTGAGCAGTTCTTC.

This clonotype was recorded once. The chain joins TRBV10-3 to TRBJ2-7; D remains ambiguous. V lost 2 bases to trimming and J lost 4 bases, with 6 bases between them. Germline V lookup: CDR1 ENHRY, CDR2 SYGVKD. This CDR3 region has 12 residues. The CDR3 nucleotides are TGTGCCATCAGTGAGGGTGGTTACGAGCAGTACTTC. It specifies CAISEGGYEQYF.

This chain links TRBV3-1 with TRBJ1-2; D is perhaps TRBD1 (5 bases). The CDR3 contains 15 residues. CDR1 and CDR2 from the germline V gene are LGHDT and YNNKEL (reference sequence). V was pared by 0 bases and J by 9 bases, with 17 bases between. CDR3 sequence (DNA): TGTGCCAGCAGCCAAGACCAATCAGGGAGGTATAGCTACACCTTC. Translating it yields CASSQDQSGRYSYTF.

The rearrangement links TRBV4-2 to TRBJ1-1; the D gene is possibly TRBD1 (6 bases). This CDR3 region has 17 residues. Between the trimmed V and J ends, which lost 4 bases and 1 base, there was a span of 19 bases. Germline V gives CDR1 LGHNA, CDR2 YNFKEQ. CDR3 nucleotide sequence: TGTGCCAGCAGCCCCTGGCTGACTGGGGGCACGAACACTGAAGCTTTCTTT. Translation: CASSPWLTGGTNTEAFF.